The 26 T cell receptor beta chains below were found in one sample sequenced in a study of prognosis after radiotherapy for stage I lung cancer. Genomic DNA yielded TCR beta CDR3, amplified by two-round multiplex PCR. Gene-specific TRBV and TRBJ primers were used in PCR round one. One entry per CDR3 protein, called by TCRdb with MiXCR from the multiplex PCR reads. The profile shows some 27,000 distinct CDR3 sequences, approximately 31% of them singletons. The sample here was PBMCs, taken before or after stereotactic body radiation therapy (not recorded which). The receptor source for this set is a donor of 50 years or more with non-small cell lung cancer.

This clonotype was picked up many times. V gene TRBV9 combines with J gene TRBJ2-3; tentative D call: TRBD1 (5 bases). V was trimmed by 0 bases and J by 3 bases, leaving 11 bases between them. This CDR3 contains 15 residues. Germline V gene lookup returns CDR1 SGDLS and CDR2 YYNGEE. The CDR3 nucleotides are TGTGCCAGCAGCGTAGGGGTAGCAGGGACAGATACGCAGTATTTT. The encoded protein is CASSVGVAGTDTQYF. Together with reference TRBV9 and TRBJ2-3, the CDR3 gives the full variable domain: DSGVTQTPKHLITATGQRVTLRCSPRSGDLSVYWYQQSLDQGLQFLIQYYNGEERAKGNILERFSAQQFPDLHSELNLSSLELGDSALYFCASSVGVAGTDTQYFGPGTRLTVL.

This clonotype was counted a single time. A far larger clone is one nucleotide away, so this likely arose from a read error. This chain joins TRBV6-5 and TRBJ2-7; no firm D call. The CDR3 has 14 amino acids. Germline assignment: CDR1 MNHEY and CDR2 SVGAGI. CDR3 protein: CANSPPFRPGEQYF. The CDR3, as DNA: TGTGCCAACAGTCCGCCGTTCAGACCGGGCGAGCAGTACTTC.

The chain carries TRBV5-6 and TRBJ2-5; D is possibly TRBD2 (7 bases). From germline, CDR1 is SGHDT and CDR2 YYEEEE. This CDR3 has 14 residues. Trimming took off 3 bases at V and 7 bases at J, with 16 bases between the two ends. For the CDR3, the DNA is TGTGCCAGCAGCTATCTACAAGGGGGGGGGACCCAGTACTTC. Its translation: CASSYLQGGGTQYF.

This clonotype occurred a few times. The chain carries TRBV20-1 and TRBJ2-5; D gene ambiguous. The V end was cut by 4 bases, the J end by 0 bases, with 9 bases between. The CDR3 extends over 13 amino acids. Germline V gives CDR1 DFQATT, CDR2 SNEGSKA (reference sequence). CDR3 in DNA: TGCAGTGCTACCAACAGTTACCAAGAGACCCAGTACTTC. It encodes CSATNSYQETQYF.

This clonotype was recorded at least ten times. The chain has TRBV6-5 and TRBJ2-3; 7 positions agree with TRBD2. V lost 0 bases to trimming and J lost 6 bases; unmatched junction nucleotides: 0. The CDR3 extends over 13 amino acids. The germline CDR1 and CDR2 sequences are MNHEY and SVGAGI. As DNA, the CDR3 is TGTGCCAGCAGTTACTCGGGGGGGGATACGCAGTATTTT. Translated, it gives CASSYSGGDTQYF.

This clonotype was recorded once. The chain has TRBV7-2 and TRBJ1-5; D gene ambiguous. The CDR3 has 16 amino acids. Germline-derived CDR1 and CDR2 are SGHTA and FQGNSA. Trimming removed 1 base from V and 3 bases from J, with 13 bases in between. CDR3 bases: TGTGCCAGCAGCTTAGAGGTTACGGCCCACAATCAGCCCCAGCATTTT. Translating gives CASSLEVTAHNQPQHF. The variable domain in full, with the rest retrieved from reference TRBV7-2 and TRBJ1-5, is GAGVSQSPSNKVTEKGKDVELRCDPISGHTALYWYRQSLGQGLEFLIYFQGNSAPDKSGLPSDRFSAERTGGSVSTLTIQRTQQEDSAVYLCASSLEVTAHNQPQHFGDGTRLSIL.

In this sample, this clonotype turned up many times. This chain links TRBV12-3 or TRBV12-4 with TRBJ1-1; D call uncertain. Between the trimmed V and J ends, which lost 3 bases and 3 bases, there was a span of 8 bases. The CDR3 consists of 13 residues. This CDR3 is CASSFGADTEAFF. The CDR3 bases are TGTGCCAGCAGTTTCGGAGCGGACACTGAAGCTTTCTTT.

This clonotype was detected only a few times. Germline is not matched at one junction end, which may reflect a read error. The chain links TRBV19 to TRBJ2-3; D is undetermined. CDR1 is LNHDA and CDR2 is SQIVND in the germline V gene (reference sequence). The CDR3 has 12 residues. The CDR3 reads CASSLSTDTQYF. CDR3 sequence (DNA): TGTGCCAGTAGCCTAAGCACAGATACTCAGTATTTT.

This clonotype was found many times. This rearrangement joins TRBV6-4 to TRBJ2-6; D is unresolved. Germline V gene sequence: CDR1 MRHNA, CDR2 SNTAGT. Trimming took 7 bases from V and 0 from J, leaving 10 bases between them. The CDR3 runs 15 residues. DNA of the CDR3: TGTGCCAGCATGGTGGACCTCTCTGGGGCCAACGTCCTGACTTTC. Translation gives CASMVDLSGANVLTF.

This clonotype was seen many times. The V and J genes are TRBV2 and TRBJ2-3, with 11 bases identical to TRBD2. The CDR3 consists of 17 residues. Germline lookup yields CDR1 SNHLY and CDR2 FYNNEI. With 8 bases clipped from V and 2 bases from J, the junction kept 12 bases outside the gene matches. CDR3 bases: TGTGCCAGCCCCCTGGGGACTAGCGGACCTTCCACAGATACGCAGTATTTT. Protein sequence: CASPLGTSGPSTDTQYF.

V gene TRBV20-1 combines with J gene TRBJ1-6; TRBD1 matches 10 bases. Germline CDR1 and CDR2: DFQATT and SNEGSKA (reference sequence). Trimming removed 3 bases from V and 19 bases from J; junction bases left unmatched: 15. The CDR3 has 14 amino acids. Here the CDR3 DNA reads TGCAGTGCTAGCGGGACAGGGGAGTGGTCACCCATACACTTT. Translation gives CSASGTGEWSPIHF.

This clonotype was recorded at least ten times. The chain joins TRBV11-2 to TRBJ2-2, with TRBD2 as a possible D gene (6 bases). The V end was cut by 3 bases, the J end by 4 bases, with 12 bases between. The germline V gene has CDR1 SGHAT and CDR2 FQNNGV. This CDR3 region has 15 residues. Written as DNA, the CDR3 is TGTGCCAGCAGCTTGGGACTGCTGCTCACCGGGGAGCTGTTTTTT. Translated, it gives CASSLGLLLTGELFF.

This sequence joins TRBV20-1 and TRBJ2-7; 12 positions agree with TRBD1. Germline V gene data show CDR1 as DFQATT and CDR2 as SNEGSKA (reference sequence). Unmatched junction bases numbered 4, after V lost 2 bases and J lost 5 bases. This CDR3 region has 14 residues. CDR3 region: CSARPGQGADEQYF. The CDR3 DNA is TGCAGTGCTAGACCGGGACAGGGGGCCGACGAGCAGTACTTC.

This clonotype was detected ten times or more. V usage is TRBV20-1 and J usage is TRBJ2-4, with 8 bases identical to TRBD2. CDR3 length: 11 amino acids. The germline gives CDR1 DFQATT, CDR2 SNEGSKA (reference sequence). The V gene end was trimmed by 6 bases and the J gene end by 9 bases; junction bases not matched to a gene: 4. The CDR3 region has the DNA TGCAGTGCAAACCGGGGGGGCATTCAGTACTTC. Its translation is CSANRGGIQYF.

This clonotype was counted many times. The CDR3 loop reads CASSDLTGQQKTQYF. DNA of the CDR3: TGTGCCAGCAGTGACCTTACAGGACAGCAAAAGACCCAGTACTTC. The chain links TRBV6-1 to TRBJ2-5; TRBD1 is a possible D gene (6 bases). The length of the CDR3 is 15 residues. V dropped 3 bases and J dropped 6 bases, with 17 bases sitting between them. The germline V gene has CDR1 MNHNS and CDR2 SASEGT.

The V call is TRBV20-1, the J call TRBJ2-7, with no clear D. This CDR3 region has 13 residues. The germline V gene encodes CDR1 DFQATT and CDR2 SNEGSKA (reference sequence). The germline V and J ends were trimmed by 3 bases and 2 bases, with 11 bases remaining between them. CDR3 sequence (DNA): TGCAGTGCTAGTATGGGGTTCGCCTACGAGCAGTACTTC. As protein: CSASMGFAYEQYF.

This clonotype showed up many times. The chain joins TRBV12-3 or TRBV12-4 to TRBJ2-6; TRBD2 is a possible D gene (7 bases). Trimming removed 4 bases at V and 4 bases at J, with 14 bases between. This CDR3 region has 16 residues. The CDR3 bases are TGTGCCAGCAGTTCCCCGCGGGGGCTCGGGGCCAACGTCCTGACTTTC. Translating gives CASSSPRGLGANVLTF.

Turning to this clonotype: It differs at one base from a far larger clone, so likely a read error. The CDR3 spells CTSSWGQGLYEQYF. Here the CDR3 DNA reads TGTACCAGCAGTTGGGGACAGGGGCTCTACGAGCAGTACTTC. The chain is built from TRBV6-4 and TRBJ2-7; 10 bases align to TRBD1. The length of the CDR3 is 14 residues. The V gene's germline CDR1 is MRHNA and CDR2 SNTAGT.

This clonotype was seen repeatedly, ten times or more. The genes are TRBV19 and TRBJ2-7; no clear D gene. The length of the CDR3 is 15 residues. Looked up from germline, CDR1 is LNHDA and CDR2 is SQIVND (reference sequence). The V end was cut by 5 bases, the J end by 0 bases, with 14 bases between. The chain's CDR3 is CASSSLGQASYEQYF. For the CDR3, the DNA is TGTGCCAGTAGTTCTCTTGGGCAGGCCTCCTACGAGCAGTACTTC.

The chain couples TRBV5-1 to TRBJ2-3; 9 positions match TRBD2. CDR1 is SGHRS and CDR2 is YFSETQ in the germline V gene. Germline trimming cut 2 bases from V and 0 bases from J; bases unmatched to any gene: 4. This CDR3 comprises 16 residues. CDR3 sequence: CASSFVAGVSTDTQYF. The CDR3, as DNA: TGCGCCAGCAGCTTTGTAGCGGGGGTTAGCACAGATACGCAGTATTTT.

There are many counts of this clonotype. The chain recombines TRBV24-1 with TRBJ2-1; 9 positions match TRBD2. CDR3 length: 16 amino acids. Trimming cost V 4 bases and J 4 bases; bases outside gene matches: 7. Per the germline V gene, CDR1 is KGHDR and CDR2 is SFDVKD. For the CDR3, the DNA is TGTGCCACCAGTGACCCATCTAGCGGGACTTACAATGAGCAGTTCTTC. Protein product: CATSDPSSGTYNEQFF.

This chain links TRBV2 with TRBJ2-1; TRBD1 or TRBD2 may be the D gene (5 bases each). The J call could be wrong; TRBJ2-7 is a better fit for the DNA end. The length of the CDR3 is 14 residues. CDR1 and CDR2 from the germline V gene are SNHLY and FYNNEI. CDR3 nucleotides: TGTGCCAGCAGTGTTTCTCCAGGGAGCAATGAGCAGTACTTC. Encoded protein: CASSVSPGSNEQYF.

This clonotype has ten or more counts. The V and J genes are TRBV7-9 and TRBJ2-7; a weak D match, TRBD1 (6 bases). The CDR3 has 13 amino acids. V was shortened by 6 bases and J by 2 bases, with 11 bases between the two germline ends. Looked up from germline, CDR1 is SEHNR and CDR2 is FQNEAQ (reference sequence). The CDR3 nucleotides are TGTGCCAGCAGTCGGGACAACACCTACGAGCAGTACTTC. As protein: CASSRDNTYEQYF.

This clonotype showed up many times. The chain carries TRBV7-2 and TRBJ2-7, with TRBD1 as a possible D gene (6 bases). Germline V gives CDR1 SGHTA, CDR2 FQGNSA. The CDR3 is 15 residues long. Trimming removed 5 bases from V and 0 bases from J, with 14 bases in between. The CDR3 sequence: CASSRGQLLSYEQYF. The CDR3 nucleotides are TGTGCCAGCAGCAGAGGACAGTTACTCTCCTACGAGCAGTACTTC.

A remark on this clonotype: This may arise from a read error, as a much more abundant clone is one base away. V usage is TRBV20-1 and J usage is TRBJ1-5, with TRBD1 as a possible D gene (6 bases). The CDR3 is made up of 15 amino acids. Germline-derived CDR1 and CDR2 are DFQATT and SNEGSKA (reference sequence). The CDR3 sequence: CSASAGTFSNKPQHF. The CDR3 coding sequence is TGCAGTGCTAGCGCCGGGACATTTAGCAATAAGCCCCAGCATTTT.

By share of the sample, this clonotype is medium-sized. The CDR3 DNA follows: TGTGCCAGCAGTCCCCTTTCCGACAGCCACGTCTCCTACAATGAGCAGTTCTTC. It yields the protein CASSPLSDSHVSYNEQFF. This chain connects TRBV27 to TRBJ2-1; D is possibly TRBD1 (5 bases). The CDR3 length is 18 residues. V was shortened by 5 bases and J by 0 bases, with 20 bases between the two germline ends. Looked up from germline, CDR1 is MNHEY and CDR2 is SMNVEV (reference sequence).